This T cell receptor (beta chain) is from a study of cytomegalovirus exposure and HLA in healthy donors. V lost 4 bases and J lost 2, with 12 bases in between. The CDR3 has 15 amino acids. The V gene's germline CDR1 is SEHNR and CDR2 FQNEAQ (reference sequence). Ten or more counts support this clone. The antigen is not known. Whole-study results and caveats: Earlier analysis looked at TCR beta V segments, and most were productive about 87% or about 30% of the time.

PCR used 60 Vbeta primers and 13 Jbeta primers. Profiling relied on immunoSEQ multiplex PCR, and the TCRdb table lists in-frame clones only, not all of them. The sample has tens of thousands of clones, under 65% seen once. The J gene is TRBJ1-3, the V gene TRBV7-9; D gene ambiguous. The origin of this receptor is a male donor in good health and CMV-seropositive. Sequenced input: PBMCs. The CDR3 sequence is CASSSEVRPGNTIYF. The CDR3 nucleotides read TGTGCCAGCAGCTCCGAGGTGCGGCCTGGAAACACCATATATTTT.